This TCR beta chain was documented in a study of cytomegalovirus exposure and HLA in healthy donors. The primer mix had 60 Vbeta and 13 Jbeta primers. The table came from immunoSEQ multiplex PCR; TCRdb's copy has only in-frame clones and leaves some out. The sample has about 110,000 clones, around 80% seen once. The sequence was collected from a woman aged 45-65 years in good health and CMV-seropositive. The sequenced sample consisted of PBMCs.

This CDR3 is CASSDGGVRTEAFF. In DNA form, the CDR3 reads TGTGCCAGCAGTGATGGGGGGGTCAGGACTGAAGCTTTCTTT. The chain couples TRBV6-1 to TRBJ1-1; a weak D match, TRBD1 (5 bases). Trimming took off 3 bases at V and 5 bases at J, with 13 bases between the two ends. This CDR3 spans 14 amino acids. CDR1 and CDR2 (germline): MNHNS, SASEGT.